This T cell receptor beta chain was recorded in a study of early stage breast cancer tumors. Background on the study: Samples were sequenced at about 9.9-fold average coverage. Study outcomes and limitations: Enriched TCRB sequences shared across patients were mostly commonly generated sequences. Compared with adjacent normal breast, tumors showed about 2.4-fold denser, more clonal T cells. Chain pairing and CD4, CD8 or FOXP3 expression were not captured.

The table came from immunoSEQ multiplex PCR; TCRdb's copy has only in-frame clones and leaves some out. Of approximately 4,800 clones listed, more than 55% are singletons. V was pared by 0 bases and J by 8 bases, with 17 bases between. Germline CDR1 ENHRY, CDR2 SYGVKD. CDR3 length: 16 amino acids. As concerns this clone: Its antigen remains unknown.

The receptor's source is a person between 45 and 65 years old with breast cancer. What was sequenced was breast tumor tissue. The V call is TRBV10-3, the J call TRBJ2-4; D call uncertain. The CDR3 here is CAISESTGRHGDIQYF. CDR3 in DNA: TGTGCCATCAGTGAGTCGACCGGACGTCACGGAGACATTCAGTACTTC.